This TCR beta chain comes out of a study of blood T cell repertoires in COVID-19. Turning to the study itself: The United States, Italy and Spain were the sources of the acute and convalescent COVID-19 samples. T cells, B-cell-depleted T cells, or PBMCs provided the cDNA or gDNA that served as material.

Germline loops: CDR1 SEHNR, CDR2 FQNEAQ (reference sequence). V lost 5 bases and J lost 1, with 8 bases in between. This CDR3 is 13 amino acids long. Under the authors' procedure: Amplification with reference gene primers provided the estimates of nucleated cell counts. Here immunoSEQ multiplex PCR was the method, and the copy in TCRdb shows in-frame clones only, minus some. V and J calls and clone size follow that table, whereas D and trimming were derived from the DNA. The sample lists 300,000 to 400,000 clones, around 87% occurring once. Sequenced material: peripheral blood. The chain combines TRBV7-9 with TRBJ1-1; D is undetermined. This TCR came from a human donor in a cohort sampled during active COVID-19. Here the CDR3 reads CASSPWQNTEAFF. The CDR3 coding sequence is TGTGCCAGCAGCCCTTGGCAGAACACTGAAGCTTTCTTT.